This entry concerns a single T cell receptor beta chain. Trimming removed 2 bases from V and 5 bases from J; junction bases left unmatched: 2. Germline V CDR1 and CDR2: SEHNR, FQNEAQ (reference sequence). The CDR3 covers 15 residues. Profiled with immunoSEQ multiplex PCR; TCRdb holds only in-frame clones, not every one. This sample carries some 550,000 clones, about 97% of them seen once, and the ten largest clones take around 0.06%. The sample is drawn from a study of shared clonotypes between healthy human individuals. Sequencing was done on a sample of naive CD4+ T cells sorted from blood. Subset denoted: CD45RA+ positively selected. The sequence came from a woman in her thirties in good health. V usage is TRBV7-9 and J usage is TRBJ2-2; 10 positions match TRBD1. In DNA form, the CDR3 reads TGTGCCAGCAGCTTAAAGGACAGGGGGACCGGGGAGCTGTTTTTT. It codes for CASSLKDRGTGELFF.